These T cell receptor beta chains were read from a single sample in a study of shared clonotypes between healthy human individuals. Here immunoSEQ multiplex PCR was the method, and the copy in TCRdb shows in-frame clones only, minus some. The sample shows over 750,000 clones, around 96% of them seen only once. Input material: naive CD8+ T cells sorted from blood. The origin of the receptors is a man aged 25-45 years in good health. Each CDR3 is given with its conserved first and last residue. A D gene is named only where the DNA matches it firmly. The size field is filled for only some rows; it gives once, few, many or a size class.

V	size	J	D	CDR3	DNA
TRBV30	-	TRBJ1-1	TRBD1	CAGGTGGPGEAFF	TGTGCCGGGGGAACAGGGGGACCCGGTGAAGCTTTCTTT
TRBV11-2	-	TRBJ2-7	-	CASSLLGGSGYEQYF	TGTGCCAGCAGCCTTCTTGGGGGATCTGGATACGAGCAGTACTTC
TRBV6-4	-	TRBJ1-5	-	CASSDFPGAQPQHF	TGTGCCAGCAGTGACTTCCCGGGGGCACAGCCCCAGCATTTT
TRBV28	-	TRBJ2-7	TRBD2	CASSYRDYSSYEQYF	TGTGCCAGCAGTTACCGGGACTACTCCTCCTACGAGCAGTACTTC
TRBV25-1	-	TRBJ2-7	-	CASSRGIYEQYF	TGTGCCAGCAGCCGGGGGATCTACGAGCAGTACTTC
TRBV29-1	-	TRBJ2-2	-	CSVEDRLNTGELFF	TGCAGCGTTGAAGACAGGCTTAACACCGGGGAGCTGTTTTTT
TRBV6-1	few	TRBJ1-5	TRBD1	CASSEGLRTGVQHF	TGTGCCAGCAGTGAAGGTTTAAGGACAGGGGTCCAGCATTTT
TRBV21-1	-	TRBJ2-5	-	CASSIRTGGGYEQETQYF	TGTGCCAGCAGCATTCGGACAGGTGGGGGCTATGAGCAAGAGACCCAGTACTTC
TRBV11-2	-	TRBJ2-3	-	CASSLDNWEPNPTDTQYF	TGTGCCAGCAGCTTAGATAATTGGGAGCCAAACCCCACAGATACGCAGTATTTT
TRBV28	-	TRBJ1-3	-	CASSITATSGNTIYF	TGTGCCAGCAGTATAACAGCTACCTCTGGAAACACCATATATTTT
TRBV28	-	TRBJ1-5	TRBD1	CASSLDREGDQPQHF	TGTGCCAGCAGTCTCGACAGGGAGGGGGATCAGCCCCAGCATTTT
TRBV30	-	TRBJ1-2	TRBD1	CAWTPGQGRNGYTF	TGTGCCTGGACCCCGGGACAGGGAAGGAATGGCTACACCTTC
TRBV7-8	-	TRBJ2-7	-	CASSLGDATYEQYF	TGTGCCAGCAGCTTAGGAGATGCCACCTACGAGCAGTACTTC
TRBV9	-	TRBJ1-1	-	CASSNLGSNTEAFF	TGTGCCAGCAGCAACCTAGGGTCGAACACTGAAGCTTTCTTT
TRBV13	-	TRBJ1-1	-	CASSHYGGNTEAFF	TGTGCCAGCAGCCATTACGGGGGGAACACTGAAGCTTTCTTT
TRBV4-3	-	TRBJ2-7	-	CASSWTLSYEQYF	TGCGCCAGCAGCTGGACACTCTCCTACGAGCAGTACTTC
TRBV27	-	TRBJ2-3	-	CASSLFTEDTQYF	TGTGCCAGCAGTTTATTCACGGAAGATACGCAGTATTTT
TRBV5-5	once	TRBJ1-2	-	CASSGWRTRVYGYTF	TGTGCCAGCAGCGGGTGGAGGACGCGGGTCTATGGCTACACCTTC
TRBV23-1	-	TRBJ2-6	-	CASSQKQQQSRANVLTF	TGCGCCAGCAGTCAGAAGCAGCAACAAAGTCGGGCCAACGTCCTGACTTTC
TRBV29-1	-	TRBJ2-1	TRBD2	CSVNGRNSYNEQFF	TGCAGCGTCAACGGGAGGAACTCCTACAATGAGCAGTTCTTC
TRBV30	-	TRBJ2-7	TRBD1	CAWSVPTGGSYEQYF	TGTGCCTGGAGTGTACCGACAGGGGGCTCCTACGAGCAGTACTTC
TRBV2	-	TRBJ1-1	-	CASSGSVEMNTEAFF	TGTGCCAGCAGTGGGTCGGTAGAGATGAACACTGAAGCTTTCTTT
TRBV28	-	TRBJ2-7	-	CASSPGPYEQYF	TGTGCCAGCAGTCCAGGACCCTACGAGCAGTACTTC
TRBV6-5	-	TRBJ1-1	-	CASSYHAGMGTEAFF	TGTGCCAGCAGTTACCATGCAGGGATGGGCACTGAAGCTTTCTTT
TRBV7-7	-	TRBJ2-1	-	CASSLSQYNEQFF	TGTGCTAGCAGCTTATCACAGTACAATGAGCAGTTCTTC
TRBV12-5	-	TRBJ2-1	-	CASGLGNNEQFF	TGTGCTAGTGGTTTAGGTAACAATGAGCAGTTCTTC
TRBV5-1	-	TRBJ2-1	-	CATYEVTSSRNEQFF	TGCGCCACCTACGAGGTGACGAGCAGTCGCAATGAGCAGTTCTTC